Below are 22 T cell receptor beta chains sequenced from a single sample in a study of T cell responses to AZD1222 COVID-19 vaccine. The repertoire was sequenced with immunoSEQ multiplex PCR; TCRdb's copy has only in-frame clones and lacks some. The table has over 50,000 clones, 84% seen once. The sequenced sample was peripheral blood, obtained on day 0 of AZD1222 vaccination. These TCRs come from an adult in good health.

This clone was picked up a small number of times. The chain employs TRBV19 and TRBJ2-1; TRBD2 is a possible D gene (7 bases). CDR1 and CDR2 from the germline V gene are LNHDA and SQIVND (reference sequence). The CDR3 loop spans 19 amino acids. The V end lost 0 bases, the J end lost 0 bases, and 18 bases lay between the germline ends. CDR3 loop: CASSIEPGGLSNSYNEQFF. CDR3 DNA: TGTGCCAGTAGTATAGAGCCCGGGGGGCTTTCCAACTCCTACAATGAGCAGTTCTTC.

This clone is labeled as medium-sized (0.01 to 0.1%). The chain has TRBV11-2 and TRBJ2-7; D call uncertain. Germline V lookup: CDR1 SGHAT, CDR2 FQNNGV. V lost 6 bases and J lost 2, with 14 bases in between. This CDR3 spans 14 amino acids. In nucleotides, the CDR3 is TGTGCCAGCAGAGTAGGCAGGCAAGCCTACGAGCAGTACTTC. Translating gives CASRVGRQAYEQYF.

A few counts support this clone. The chain combines TRBV5-1 with TRBJ1-2, with D possibly TRBD1 on 5 matching bases. The germline CDR1 and CDR2 sequences are SGHRS and YFSETQ. This CDR3 is built from 14 residues. V was pared by 0 bases and J by 4 bases, with 10 bases between. The CDR3 DNA reads TGCGCCAGCAGCTTGGATGCAGGGTCCTATGGCTACACCTTC. It specifies CASSLDAGSYGYTF.

The rearrangement joins TRBV7-2 to TRBJ2-6; 10 positions match TRBD1. V was clipped by 3 bases and J by 2 bases; unmatched bases: 4. CDR1 and CDR2 (germline): SGHTA, FQGNSA. The CDR3 is made up of 17 amino acids. Written as DNA, the CDR3 is TGTGCCAGCAGCTTTAGGGACAGGGGAGCTGGGGCCAACGTCCTGACTTTC. Translation gives CASSFRDRGAGANVLTF.

The gene calls are TRBV4-3 and TRBJ2-5; no clear D. The CDR3 is made up of 16 amino acids. Trimming pared 0 bases from V and 5 bases from J, leaving 16 bases between. CDR1 is LGHNA, CDR2 YSLEER, per germline. The CDR3 nucleotides are TGCGCCAGCAGCCAAGATCGAGGCAGCGCGAGGGAGACCCAGTACTTC. It encodes CASSQDRGSARETQYF.

The chain is built from TRBV27 and TRBJ1-5; D is unresolved. Looked up from germline, CDR1 is MNHEY and CDR2 is SMNVEV (reference sequence). The CDR3 contains 15 residues. The ends were cut back, 4 bases at V and 2 bases at J, with 12 bases in the middle. The CDR3 reads CASSSRPLGNQPQHF. DNA of the CDR3: TGTGCCAGCAGTTCCCGACCACTGGGCAATCAGCCCCAGCATTTT.

The chain employs TRBV7-8 and TRBJ2-3; 8 nucleotides line up with TRBD2. Trimming removed 1 base from V and 1 base from J; junction bases left unmatched: 4. The CDR3 runs to 16 residues. The germline gives CDR1 SGHVS, CDR2 FQNEAQ. CDR3 sequence reads: CASSLVRAGGTDTQYF. CDR3 sequence (DNA): TGTGCCAGCAGCTTAGTACGAGCGGGGGGCACAGATACGCAGTATTTT.

This sequence joins TRBV20-1 and TRBJ1-2; no definite D call. The CDR3 is made up of 11 amino acids. V was clipped by 4 bases and J by 4 bases, with 7 bases between them. Germline V lookup: CDR1 DFQATT, CDR2 SNEGSKA (reference sequence). The CDR3 coding sequence is TGCAGTGCTAAAAACGTCTATGGCTACACCTTC. It yields the protein CSAKNVYGYTF.

This sequence joins TRBV5-6 and TRBJ1-5, with D possibly being TRBD1 (5 bases). The CDR3 covers 14 residues. Trimming stripped 4 bases from V and 7 bases from J, with 15 bases between. CDR1 is SGHDT, CDR2 YYEEEE, per germline. The CDR3 here is CASSLAGLQQPQHF. The CDR3 nucleotides read TGTGCCAGCAGCCTGGCAGGGTTGCAACAGCCCCAGCATTTT.

This rearrangement joins TRBV24-1 to TRBJ1-2, with D perhaps matching TRBD1 (6 bases). This CDR3 has 14 amino acids. V lost 4 bases to trimming and J lost 2 bases, with 10 bases between them. Germline V gene sequence: CDR1 KGHDR, CDR2 SFDVKD. In DNA form, the CDR3 reads TGTGCCACCAGTGAAACCGGGACAAACTATGGCTACACCTTC. This translates into CATSETGTNYGYTF.

This chain uses TRBV29-1 with TRBJ2-1; unclear D gene. Germline V CDR1 and CDR2: SQVTM, ANQGSEA. V was clipped by 7 bases and J by 9 bases, with 16 bases between them. The CDR3 extends over 12 amino acids. This CDR3 reads CSAPSPGGEQFF. The DNA of the CDR3 is TGCAGCGCCCCGTCCCCAGGTGGTGAGCAGTTCTTC.

The gene calls are TRBV5-1 and TRBJ1-2; D perhaps matches TRBD1 (5 bases). Germline V CDR1 and CDR2: SGHRS, YFSETQ. CDR3 length: 17 amino acids. V dropped 5 bases and J dropped 4 bases, with 24 bases sitting between them. CDR3 coding DNA: TGCGCCAGCAGTCCTCAGTTACAGGCATTTGGCGGCTATGGCTACACCTTC. Translated, it gives CASSPQLQAFGGYGYTF.

This clone appeared a single time. The rearrangement uses TRBV5-1 and TRBJ2-2, with 9 bases lining up with TRBD2. CDR1 SGHRS and CDR2 YFSETQ come from the germline V gene. The CDR3 has 16 residues. V was clipped by 2 bases and J by 2 bases; unmatched bases: 4. The CDR3 protein is CASSLAGGLNTGELFF. In nucleotides, the CDR3 is TGCGCCAGCAGCTTAGCGGGGGGCCTTAACACCGGGGAGCTGTTTTTT.

The chain has TRBV4-3 and TRBJ1-5; 7 nucleotides align to TRBD1. The germline V gene has CDR1 LGHNA and CDR2 YSLEER. V lost 3 bases and J lost 0; bases outside the gene matches: 8. The CDR3 loop spans 17 amino acids. As DNA, the CDR3 is TGCGCCAGCAGCCAGGACGCCCGGACAGGTAGCAATCAGCCCCAGCATTTT. Residues: CASSQDARTGSNQPQHF.

This chain joins TRBV7-6 and TRBJ2-3; TRBD2 agrees at 11 bases. The CDR3 extends over 15 amino acids. V was pared by 5 bases and J by 4 bases, with 5 bases of the junction left unmatched. Per germline, CDR1 SGHVS and CDR2 FNYEAQ. The CDR3 protein is CASSLGLAGSDTQYF. CDR3 DNA: TGTGCCAGCAGCCTCGGACTAGCGGGCTCAGATACGCAGTATTTT.

In DNA, the CDR3 is TGTGCCAGCAGCTTACAGAACGAGCAGTACTTC. It yields the protein CASSLQNEQYF. The rearrangement uses TRBV7-9 and TRBJ2-7; D gene uncertain. V lost 2 bases, J lost 5 bases, and 4 bases lay in between. CDR3 size: 11 residues. The germline V gene encodes CDR1 SEHNR and CDR2 FQNEAQ (reference sequence). The variable domain in full, completed from reference TRBV7-9 and TRBJ2-7, reads DTGVSQNPRHKITKRGQNVTFRCDPISEHNRLYWYRQTLGQGPEFLTYFQNEAQLEKSRLLSDRFSAERPKGSFSTLEIQRTEQGDSAMYLCASSLQNEQYFGPGTRLTVT.

The J gene is TRBJ1-5, the V gene TRBV7-9; D not certain. The germline gives CDR1 SEHNR, CDR2 FQNEAQ (reference sequence). The CDR3 spans 13 residues. V lost 3 bases to trimming and J lost 5 bases, with 8 bases between them. CDR3 DNA: TGTGCCAGCAGCTTGGTAGCTGATCAGCCCCAGCATTTT. Amino acid sequence: CASSLVADQPQHF. Full variable domain (rest looked up from reference TRBV7-9 and TRBJ1-5): DTGVSQNPRHKITKRGQNVTFRCDPISEHNRLYWYRQTLGQGPEFLTYFQNEAQLEKSRLLSDRFSAERPKGSFSTLEIQRTEQGDSAMYLCASSLVADQPQHFGDGTRLSIL.

V is TRBV28 and J is TRBJ1-5; 7 nucleotides agree with TRBD1. Germline V gives CDR1 MDHEN, CDR2 SYDVKM. This CDR3 is built from 14 residues. Unmatched junction bases numbered 2, after V lost 2 bases and J lost 4 bases. CDR3 in amino acids: CASSLQGVNQPQHF. CDR3 DNA sequence: TGTGCCAGCAGTTTACAGGGGGTGAATCAGCCCCAGCATTTT.

The chain employs TRBV6-5 and TRBJ1-5; the D gene is possibly TRBD1 (5 bases). The germline V gene encodes CDR1 MNHEY and CDR2 SVGAGI. This CDR3 contains 14 residues. V was trimmed by 6 bases and J by 4 bases, leaving 13 bases between them. CDR3 loop: CASSRVNSNQPQHF. CDR3 coding DNA: TGTGCCAGCAGCAGGGTTAACTCAAATCAGCCCCAGCATTTT.

The count of this clone is one. This chain connects TRBV7-2 to TRBJ1-1; D is ambiguous. CDR1 is SGHTA, CDR2 FQGNSA, per germline. This CDR3 is built from 12 residues. V lost 4 bases and J 6 bases, leaving 9 bases between the germline ends. CDR3 in amino acids: CASSSNYAEAFF. CDR3 in DNA: TGTGCCAGCAGCTCTAATTACGCTGAAGCTTTCTTT.

The rearrangement joins TRBV19 to TRBJ2-5; 8 positions agree with TRBD1. The germline gives CDR1 LNHDA, CDR2 SQIVND (reference sequence). The CDR3 loop spans 12 amino acids. The ends lost 10 bases at V and 4 bases at J; junction bases unmatched: 5. Written as DNA, the CDR3 is TGTGCCACACGGACAGGGAGAGAGACCCAGTACTTC. It specifies CATRTGRETQYF.

The chain carries TRBV5-1 and TRBJ1-1; D is uncertain. The germline V gene encodes CDR1 SGHRS and CDR2 YFSETQ. Between the trimmed V and J ends, which lost 4 bases and 1 base, there was a span of 11 bases. The CDR3 sequence is 14 residues long. CDR3 nucleotides: TGCGCCAGCAGCATAGAGGCGGGGAACACTGAAGCTTTCTTT. This sequence encodes CASSIEAGNTEAFF.